This T cell receptor (beta chain) stems from a study of blood T cells in healthy people across ages. Primed by a sample-barcoded 5' primer and a J-beta primer mix, a second PCR proceeded for roughly 6 to 12 cycles. Researchers report that a template-switch adaptor with 12 random nucleotides tagged each cDNA molecule. TCRdb reanalysed the 5' RACE reads using MiXCR and keeps one entry per CDR3 protein. The table has over a million distinct CDR3 sequences, roughly 43% seen once; the top ten hold over 3.5%. Caucasian, healthy and from Russia, the donors were aged between about 6 and 90. The CDR3 is made up of 15 amino acids. V dropped 6 bases and J dropped 8; count of bases not matched to a gene: 9. Germline values: CDR1 MNHEY, CDR2 SMNVEV (reference sequence). Of note for this clonotype: Its cognate antigen is unknown.

Study-level results: As naive T cell percentage varied, TCR beta diversity correlated strongly with it. Estimates based on one million T cells were treated as lower bounds.

Material for sequencing was blood. V and J are TRBV27 and TRBJ2-1; 11 bases are shared with TRBD2. This clonotype was obtained from a woman between 18 and 30 years old in good health. The CDR3 sequence: CASSPTLLAGDEQFF. In DNA, the CDR3 is TGTGCCAGCAGCCCTACCCTACTAGCGGGAGATGAGCAGTTCTTC.